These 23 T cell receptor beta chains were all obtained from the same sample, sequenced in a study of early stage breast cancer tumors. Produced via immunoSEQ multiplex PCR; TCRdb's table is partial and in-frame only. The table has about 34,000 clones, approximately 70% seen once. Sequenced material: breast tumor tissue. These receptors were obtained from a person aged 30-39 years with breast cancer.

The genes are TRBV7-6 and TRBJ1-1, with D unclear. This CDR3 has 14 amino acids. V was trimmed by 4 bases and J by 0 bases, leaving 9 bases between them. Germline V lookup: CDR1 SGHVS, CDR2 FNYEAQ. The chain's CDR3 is CASSSSALNTEAFF. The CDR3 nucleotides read TGTGCCAGCAGCTCGAGTGCCTTGAACACTGAAGCTTTCTTT. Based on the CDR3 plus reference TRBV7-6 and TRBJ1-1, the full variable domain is GAGVSQSPRYKVTKRGQDVALRCDPISGHVSLYWYRQALGQGPEFLTYFNYEAQQDKSGLPNDRFSAERPEGSISTLTIQRTEQRDSAMYRCASSSSALNTEAFFGQGTRLTVV.

The CDR3 DNA is TGTGCCAGCAGCTCCCTAGTCGCGGGGCCCCAGCATTTT. Protein sequence: CASSSLVAGPQHF. The chain is built from TRBV7-2 and TRBJ1-5; D remains ambiguous. The CDR3 covers 13 residues. V lost 4 bases to trimming and J lost 9 bases, with 13 bases between them. The germline V gene encodes CDR1 SGHTA and CDR2 FQGNSA. The variable domain in full, with the rest retrieved from reference TRBV7-2 and TRBJ1-5, is GAGVSQSPSNKVTEKGKDVELRCDPISGHTALYWYRQSLGQGLEFLIYFQGNSAPDKSGLPSDRFSAERTGGSVSTLTIQRTQQEDSAVYLCASSSLVAGPQHFGDGTRLSIL.

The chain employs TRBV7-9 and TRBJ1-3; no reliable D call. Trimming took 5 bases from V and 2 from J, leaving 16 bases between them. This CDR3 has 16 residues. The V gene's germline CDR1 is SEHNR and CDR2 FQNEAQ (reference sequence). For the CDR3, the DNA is TGTGCCAGCAGCCCGACGGCTTTTCGGGCTGGAAACACCATATATTTT. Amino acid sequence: CASSPTAFRAGNTIYF. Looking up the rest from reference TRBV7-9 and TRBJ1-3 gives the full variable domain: DTGVSQNPRHKITKRGQNVTFRCDPISEHNRLYWYRQTLGQGPEFLTYFQNEAQLEKSRLLSDRFSAERPKGSFSTLEIQRTEQGDSAMYLCASSPTAFRAGNTIYFGEGSWLTVV.

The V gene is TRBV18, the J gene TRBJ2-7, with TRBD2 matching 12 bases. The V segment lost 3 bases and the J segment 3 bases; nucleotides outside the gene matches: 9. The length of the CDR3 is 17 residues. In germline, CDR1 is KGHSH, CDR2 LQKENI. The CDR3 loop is CASSPEPGLAGFYEQYF. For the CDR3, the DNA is TGTGCCAGCTCACCCGAACCGGGACTAGCGGGTTTCTACGAGCAGTACTTC. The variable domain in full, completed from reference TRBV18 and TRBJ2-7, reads NAGVMQNPRHLVRRRGQEARLRCSPMKGHSHVYWYRQLPEEGLKFMVYLQKENIIDESGMPKERFSAEFPKEGPSILRIQQVVRGDSAAYFCASSPEPGLAGFYEQYFGPGTRLTVT.

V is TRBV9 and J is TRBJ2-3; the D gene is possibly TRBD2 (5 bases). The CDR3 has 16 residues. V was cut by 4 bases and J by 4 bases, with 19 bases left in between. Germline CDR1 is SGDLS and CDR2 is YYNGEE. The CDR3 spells CASSPPPSRTSDTQYF. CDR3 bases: TGTGCCAGCAGCCCCCCCCCTAGCCGCACGTCAGATACGCAGTATTTT.

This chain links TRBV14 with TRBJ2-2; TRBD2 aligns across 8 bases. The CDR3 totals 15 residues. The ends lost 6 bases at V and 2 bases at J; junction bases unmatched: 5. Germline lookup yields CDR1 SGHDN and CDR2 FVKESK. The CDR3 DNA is TGTGCCAGCAGACCACTAGCGGCTAACACCGGGGAGCTGTTTTTT. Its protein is CASRPLAANTGELFF.

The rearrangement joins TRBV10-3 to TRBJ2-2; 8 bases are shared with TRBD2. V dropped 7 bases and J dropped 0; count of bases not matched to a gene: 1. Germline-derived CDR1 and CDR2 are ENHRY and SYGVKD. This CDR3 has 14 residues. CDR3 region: CAITGGPNTGELFF. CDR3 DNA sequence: TGTGCCATCACGGGGGGGCCGAACACCGGGGAGCTGTTTTTT.

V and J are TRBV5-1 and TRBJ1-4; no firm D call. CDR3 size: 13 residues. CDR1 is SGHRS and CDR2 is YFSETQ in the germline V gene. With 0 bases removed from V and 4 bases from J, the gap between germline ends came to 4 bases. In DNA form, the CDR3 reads TGCGCCAGCAGCTTGGGAGGTAATGAAAAACTGTTTTTT. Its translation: CASSLGGNEKLFF.

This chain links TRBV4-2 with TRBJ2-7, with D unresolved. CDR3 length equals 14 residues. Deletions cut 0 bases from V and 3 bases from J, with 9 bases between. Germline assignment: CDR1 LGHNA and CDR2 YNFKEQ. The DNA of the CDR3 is TGTGCCAGCAGCCAAGATCTCAACATCTACGAGCAGTACTTC. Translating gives CASSQDLNIYEQYF.

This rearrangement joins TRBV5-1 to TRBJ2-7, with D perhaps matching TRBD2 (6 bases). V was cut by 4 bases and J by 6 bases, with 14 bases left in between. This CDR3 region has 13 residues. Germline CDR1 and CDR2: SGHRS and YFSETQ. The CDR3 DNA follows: TGCGCCAGCAGCAGGGACTCCGATTTCGAGCAGTACTTC. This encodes CASSRDSDFEQYF.

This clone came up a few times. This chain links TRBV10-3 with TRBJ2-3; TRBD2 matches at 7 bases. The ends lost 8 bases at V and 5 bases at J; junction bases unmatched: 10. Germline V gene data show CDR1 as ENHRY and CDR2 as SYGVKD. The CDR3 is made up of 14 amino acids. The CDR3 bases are TGTGCCATCTCCCTAGCGGCAGCAGGAGATACGCAGTATTTT. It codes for CAISLAAAGDTQYF.

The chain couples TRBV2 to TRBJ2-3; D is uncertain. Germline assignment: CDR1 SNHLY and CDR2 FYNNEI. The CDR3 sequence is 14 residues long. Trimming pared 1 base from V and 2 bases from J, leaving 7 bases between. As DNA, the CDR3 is TGTGCCAGCAGTGAAGAGGGAACCACAGATACGCAGTATTTT. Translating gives CASSEEGTTDTQYF.

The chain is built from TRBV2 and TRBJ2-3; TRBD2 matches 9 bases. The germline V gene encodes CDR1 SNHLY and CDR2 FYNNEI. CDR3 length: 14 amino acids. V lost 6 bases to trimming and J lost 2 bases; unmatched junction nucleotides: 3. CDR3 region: CASRLAGDTDTQYF. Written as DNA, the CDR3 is TGTGCCAGCAGACTAGCGGGTGACACAGATACGCAGTATTTT. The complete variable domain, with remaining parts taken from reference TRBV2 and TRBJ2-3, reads EPEVTQTPSHQVTQMGQEVILRCVPISNHLYFYWYRQILGQKVEFLVSFYNNEISEKSEIFDDQFSVERPDGSNFTLKIRSTKLEDSAMYFCASRLAGDTDTQYFGPGTRLTVL.

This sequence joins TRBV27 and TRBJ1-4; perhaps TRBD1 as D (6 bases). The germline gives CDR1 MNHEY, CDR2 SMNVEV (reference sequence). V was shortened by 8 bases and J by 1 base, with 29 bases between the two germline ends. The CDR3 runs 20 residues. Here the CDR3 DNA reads TGTGCCAGCCGGAGCGCACGCCCAGGGGTAGATGTTGTAACTAATGAAAAACTGTTTTTT. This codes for CASRSARPGVDVVTNEKLFF.

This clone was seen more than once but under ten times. The CDR3 region has the DNA TGCGCCAGCAGCCAAGATTGGGCTAGCGGGAGGGCCGGTTACGAGCAGTACTTC. Translated, it gives CASSQDWASGRAGYEQYF. The chain couples TRBV4-3 to TRBJ2-7; 12 nucleotides match TRBD2. Germline-derived CDR1 and CDR2 are LGHNA and YSLEER. The CDR3 covers 18 residues. Unmatched junction bases numbered 10, after V lost 0 bases and J lost 4 bases.

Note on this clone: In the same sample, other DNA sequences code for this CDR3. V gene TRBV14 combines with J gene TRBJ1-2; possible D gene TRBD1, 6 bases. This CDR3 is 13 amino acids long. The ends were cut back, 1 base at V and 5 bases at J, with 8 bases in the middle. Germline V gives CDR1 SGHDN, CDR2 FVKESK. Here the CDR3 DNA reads TGTGCCAGCAGCCAAGGCACAGGGTATGGCTACACCTTC. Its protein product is CASSQGTGYGYTF.

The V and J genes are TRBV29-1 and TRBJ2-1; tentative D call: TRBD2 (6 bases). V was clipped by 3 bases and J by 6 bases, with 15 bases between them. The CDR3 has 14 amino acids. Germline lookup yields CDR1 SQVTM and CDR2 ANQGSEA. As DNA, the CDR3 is TGCAGCGTTGACCCCTCGCTAGCGTCCAATGAGCAGTTCTTC. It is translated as CSVDPSLASNEQFF.

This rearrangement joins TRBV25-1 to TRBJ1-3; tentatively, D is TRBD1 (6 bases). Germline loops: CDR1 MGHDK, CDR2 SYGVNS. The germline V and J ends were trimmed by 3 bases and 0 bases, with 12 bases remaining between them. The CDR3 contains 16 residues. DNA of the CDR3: TGTGCCAGCAGTGATCCCCGGACAGTCTCTGGAAACACCATATATTTT. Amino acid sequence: CASSDPRTVSGNTIYF.

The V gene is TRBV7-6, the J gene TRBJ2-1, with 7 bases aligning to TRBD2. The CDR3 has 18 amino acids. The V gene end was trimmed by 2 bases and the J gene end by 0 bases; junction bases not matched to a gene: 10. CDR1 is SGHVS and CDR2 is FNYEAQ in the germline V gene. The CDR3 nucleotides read TGTGCCAGCAGCTTATCGGCTAGCGGAACCTCCTCCTACAATGAGCAGTTCTTC. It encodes CASSLSASGTSSYNEQFF. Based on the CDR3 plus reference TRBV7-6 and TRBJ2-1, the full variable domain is GAGVSQSPRYKVTKRGQDVALRCDPISGHVSLYWYRQALGQGPEFLTYFNYEAQQDKSGLPNDRFSAERPEGSISTLTIQRTEQRDSAMYRCASSLSASGTSSYNEQFFGPGTRLTVL.

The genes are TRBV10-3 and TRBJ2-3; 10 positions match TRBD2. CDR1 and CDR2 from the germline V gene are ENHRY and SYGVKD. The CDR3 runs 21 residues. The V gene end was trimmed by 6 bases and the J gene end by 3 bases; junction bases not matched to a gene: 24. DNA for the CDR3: TGTGCCATCAGCCGAAGGAGAATCGGGCTAGCGGGAGCGGGGGGGACAGATACGCAGTATTTT. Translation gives CAISRRRIGLAGAGGTDTQYF.

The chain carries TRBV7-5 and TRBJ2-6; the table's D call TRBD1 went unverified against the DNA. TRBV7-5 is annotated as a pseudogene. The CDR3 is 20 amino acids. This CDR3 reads CARSFLRDRPNSSGANVLTF. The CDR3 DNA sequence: TGTGCCAGAAGCTTTCTACGGGACAGGCCAAACTCCTCTGGGGCCAACGTCCTGACTTTC.

The CDR3 spells CASSLDVKAYGYTF. The CDR3 DNA reads TGTGCCAGCAGCTTGGACGTAAAAGCCTATGGCTACACCTTC. V is TRBV7-9 and J is TRBJ1-2; D is ambiguous. The V end lost 3 bases, the J end lost 4 bases, and 12 bases lay between the germline ends. Germline CDR1 reads SEHNR; CDR2 reads FQNEAQ (reference sequence). The CDR3 loop spans 14 amino acids.

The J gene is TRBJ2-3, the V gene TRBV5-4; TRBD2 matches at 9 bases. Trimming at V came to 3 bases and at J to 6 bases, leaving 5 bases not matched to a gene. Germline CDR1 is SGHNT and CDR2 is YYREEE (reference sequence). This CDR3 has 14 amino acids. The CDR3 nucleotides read TGTGCCAGCAGCTCTAAGGCGGGAGGGGATACGCAGTATTTT. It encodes CASSSKAGGDTQYF.